This TCR beta chain was sequenced for a study of blood T cell repertoires in COVID-19. Overall study context: The United States, Italy and Spain were the sources of the acute and convalescent COVID-19 samples.

Germline values: CDR1 LGHNA, CDR2 YNFKEQ. The V end lost 4 bases, the J end lost 6 bases, and 19 bases lay between the germline ends. The CDR3 has 16 residues. As processed by the authors: It was from reference gene primer amplification that nucleated cell counts were estimated. Data came from immunoSEQ multiplex PCR; TCRdb stores just in-frame clones and leaves some out. Clonal size and the V and J genes are those of that table, whereas D and trimming came from the DNA. Here the sample spans 290,000 or so clones, 80% to 95% being singletons. The rearrangement uses TRBV4-2 and TRBJ1-5, with D perhaps matching TRBD1 (6 bases). The receptor comes from a woman younger than 45 with COVID-19, enrolled during active disease. Specimen: peripheral blood. The CDR3 DNA reads TGTGCCAGCAGCCCCTCCTACAGGGACGGGACTCAGCCCCAGCATTTT. As protein: CASSPSYRDGTQPQHF.